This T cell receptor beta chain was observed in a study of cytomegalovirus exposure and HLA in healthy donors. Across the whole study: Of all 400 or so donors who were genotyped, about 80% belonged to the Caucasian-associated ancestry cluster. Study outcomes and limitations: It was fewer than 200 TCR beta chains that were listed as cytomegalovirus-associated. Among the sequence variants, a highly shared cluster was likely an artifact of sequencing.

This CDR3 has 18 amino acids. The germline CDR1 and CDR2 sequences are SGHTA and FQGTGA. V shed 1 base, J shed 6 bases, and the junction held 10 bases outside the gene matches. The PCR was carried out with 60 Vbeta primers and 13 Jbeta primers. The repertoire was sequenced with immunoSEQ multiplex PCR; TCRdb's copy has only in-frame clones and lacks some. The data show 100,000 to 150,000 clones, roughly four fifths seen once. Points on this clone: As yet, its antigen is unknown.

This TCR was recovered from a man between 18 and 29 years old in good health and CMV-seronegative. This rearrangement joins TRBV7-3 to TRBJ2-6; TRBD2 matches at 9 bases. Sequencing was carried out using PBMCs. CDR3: CASSLIGGGASVANVLTF. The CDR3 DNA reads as TGTGCCAGCAGCTTAATTGGCGGGGGGGCCTCCGTGGCCAACGTCCTGACTTTC.